This TCR beta chain emerged from a study of patients and donors after allogeneic stem cell transplantation. This clonotype was seen only a few times. Germline CDR1 and CDR2: SGHAT and FQNNGV. The CDR3 has 17 amino acids. Trimming took off 2 bases at V and 0 bases at J, with 11 bases between the two ends. Using its own MiXCR run on the RT-PCR reads, TCRdb lists one record per CDR3 protein. The sample carries around 240,000 distinct CDR3 sequences, approximately 14% recorded once. The sequence derives from a human donor who was either an allogeneic HSCT recipient or a stem cell or donor lymphocyte infusion donor (not recorded which). It is not recorded whose cells these are; they may come from a transplant donor. What was sequenced was blood, either unsorted or a sorted T cell fraction (not recorded which). J is TRBJ2-6 and V is TRBV11-2, with D maybe TRBD2 (6 bases). The CDR3 loop is CASSLMLTSSGANVLTF. CDR3 nucleotides: TGTGCCAGCAGCTTAATGTTGACTAGCTCTGGGGCCAACGTCCTGACTTTC.